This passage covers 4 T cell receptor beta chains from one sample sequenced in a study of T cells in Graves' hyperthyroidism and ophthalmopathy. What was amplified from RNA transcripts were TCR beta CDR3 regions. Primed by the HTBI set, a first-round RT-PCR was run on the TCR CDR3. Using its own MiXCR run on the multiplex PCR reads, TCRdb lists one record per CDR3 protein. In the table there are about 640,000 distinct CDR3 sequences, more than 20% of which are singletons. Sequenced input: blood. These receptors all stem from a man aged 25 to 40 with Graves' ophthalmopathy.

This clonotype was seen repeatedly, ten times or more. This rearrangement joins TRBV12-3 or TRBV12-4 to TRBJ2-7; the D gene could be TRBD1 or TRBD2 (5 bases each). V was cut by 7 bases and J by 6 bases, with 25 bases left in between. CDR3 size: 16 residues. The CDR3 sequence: CASTPSGTEIQGEQYF. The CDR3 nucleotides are TGTGCCAGCACTCCTTCCGGGACGGAGATTCAAGGCGAGCAGTACTTC.

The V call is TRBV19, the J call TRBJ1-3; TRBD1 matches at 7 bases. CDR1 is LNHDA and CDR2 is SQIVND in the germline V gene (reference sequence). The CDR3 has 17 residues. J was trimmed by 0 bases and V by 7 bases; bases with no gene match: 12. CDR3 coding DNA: TGTGCCAGTAATCCTAACCGCGGGGACAGCTCTGGAAACACCATATATTTT. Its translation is CASNPNRGDSSGNTIYF.

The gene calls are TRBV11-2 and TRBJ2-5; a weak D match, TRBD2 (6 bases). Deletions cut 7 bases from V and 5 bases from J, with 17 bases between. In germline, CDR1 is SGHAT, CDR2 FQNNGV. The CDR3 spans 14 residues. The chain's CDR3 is CASTRDAIRETQYF. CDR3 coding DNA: TGTGCCAGCACGCGGGACGCCATCCGTGAGACCCAGTACTTC.

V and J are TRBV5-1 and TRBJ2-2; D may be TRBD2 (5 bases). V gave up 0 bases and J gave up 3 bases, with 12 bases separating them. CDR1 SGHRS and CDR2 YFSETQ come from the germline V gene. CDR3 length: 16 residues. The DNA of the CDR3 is TGCGCCAGCAGCTTGGAAGGCGGGTTTTACACCGGGGAGCTGTTTTTT. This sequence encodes CASSLEGGFYTGELFF.